These 13 T cell receptor beta chains came from one sample sequenced in a study of blood T cell repertoires in COVID-19 (dated by TCRdb to about 2020). Receptor libraries were prepared by the immunoSEQ multiplex PCR assay. The table comes from immuneACCESS by way of TCRdb, which keeps in-frame sequences with V and J called. Part of the clones is missing from these tables; in studies checked, under half for an unresolved V gene and the rest for unknown reasons. Across this sample there are around 100,000 clones, with approximately 86% seen only once. The top ten clonotypes cover 1.5% to 2% of the sample. The sequenced material came from peripheral blood. Receptor source: a man older than 75 with acute or convalescent COVID-19.

The J gene is TRBJ2-3, the V gene TRBV5-4, with 11 bases that match TRBD2. V dropped 5 bases and J dropped 4; count of bases not matched to a gene: 9. The CDR3 sequence is 16 residues long. Germline CDR1 reads SGHNT; CDR2 reads YYREEE (reference sequence). The CDR3 spells CASRPRTSGLADTQYF. The CDR3 nucleotides read TGTGCCAGCAGACCTAGGACTAGCGGGTTGGCAGATACGCAGTATTTT.

V gene TRBV11-2 combines with J gene TRBJ2-1; no definite D call. V was clipped by 1 base and J by 0 bases, with 7 bases between them. Germline V gene lookup returns CDR1 SGHAT and CDR2 FQNNGV. CDR3 length: 15 amino acids. The CDR3 sequence is CASSLGRSSYNEQFF. CDR3 DNA sequence: TGTGCCAGCAGCTTAGGACGGAGCTCCTACAATGAGCAGTTCTTC.

The genes are TRBV5-4 and TRBJ1-2; tentative D call: TRBD1 (6 bases). The CDR3 consists of 14 residues. Germline values: CDR1 SGHNT, CDR2 YYREEE (reference sequence). The V gene lost 4 bases and the J gene lost 8 bases, with 18 bases spanning the gap. The CDR3 reads CASSPKTERGGYTF. In DNA, the CDR3 is TGTGCCAGCAGCCCAAAGACAGAGAGGGGGGGCTACACCTTC.

The CDR3: CASSPPAGSYEQYF. CDR3 in DNA: TGTGCCAGCAGCCCCCCAGCGGGATCCTACGAGCAGTACTTC. The rearrangement links TRBV28 to TRBJ2-7; TRBD2 matches 7 bases. CDR1 MDHEN and CDR2 SYDVKM come from the germline V gene. The CDR3 is 14 amino acids. V was pared by 6 bases and J by 1 base, with 6 bases of the junction left unmatched.

The chain has TRBV29-1 and TRBJ2-7, with D possibly being TRBD1 (5 bases). This CDR3 is built from 12 residues. Germline V gives CDR1 SQVTM, CDR2 ANQGSEA. Trimming cost V 5 bases and J 0 bases, with 8 bases left between them. This chain's CDR3 is CSVTTVSYEQYF. CDR3 in DNA: TGCAGCGTTACGACAGTCTCCTACGAGCAGTACTTC.

The chain has TRBV6-5 and TRBJ1-3; 7 bases fit TRBD1. CDR1 is MNHEY and CDR2 is SVGAGI in the germline V gene. The CDR3 extends over 15 amino acids. V lost 5 bases to trimming and J lost 4 bases; unmatched junction nucleotides: 8. CDR3 loop: CASSPETGFGNTIYF. The CDR3 bases are TGTGCCAGCAGTCCAGAGACAGGGTTCGGAAACACCATATATTTT.

J is TRBJ1-2 and V is TRBV28, with no clear D. Trimming pared 5 bases from V and 0 bases from J, leaving 13 bases between. This CDR3 spans 15 amino acids. Germline CDR1 MDHEN, CDR2 SYDVKM. The CDR3 bases are TGTGCCAGCAGTCCCGGAGGAAGGACTAACTATGGCTACACCTTC. This gives the protein CASSPGGRTNYGYTF.

This clone was detected only a few times. The chain recombines TRBV5-6 with TRBJ1-2, with 7 bases that match TRBD1. CDR3 length: 15 amino acids. CDR1 is SGHDT, CDR2 YYEEEE, per germline. Trimming took 0 bases from V and 6 from J; bases not matched to a gene: 8. The chain's CDR3 is CASSLDQTGQDGYTF. The CDR3 nucleotides read TGTGCCAGCAGCTTGGATCAGACAGGGCAAGATGGCTACACCTTC.

The V call is TRBV9, the J call TRBJ2-7; 12 bases map to TRBD2. The germline V gene encodes CDR1 SGDLS and CDR2 YYNGEE. V lost 2 bases, J lost 1 base, and 1 base stayed unmatched. CDR3 length equals 15 residues. CDR3 bases: TGTGCCAGCAGCGTCGGACTAGCGGGGTCCTACGAGCAGTACTTC. Amino acids: CASSVGLAGSYEQYF. Full variable domain (missing parts from reference TRBV9 and TRBJ2-7): DSGVTQTPKHLITATGQRVTLRCSPRSGDLSVYWYQQSLDQGLQFLIQYYNGEERAKGNILERFSAQQFPDLHSELNLSSLELGDSALYFCASSVGLAGSYEQYFGPGTRLTVT.

The CDR3 is CAWSRPGTLSNQPQHF. Written as DNA, the CDR3 is TGTGCCTGGAGTCGTCCCGGGACTCTTAGCAATCAGCCCCAGCATTTT. J is TRBJ1-5 and V is TRBV30, with D possibly being TRBD1 (5 bases). V was cut by 2 bases and J by 0 bases, with 14 bases left in between. CDR1 GTSNPN and CDR2 SVGIG come from the germline V gene (reference sequence). The CDR3 totals 16 residues.

V is TRBV27 and J is TRBJ1-2; TRBD1 matches 11 bases. V was clipped by 5 bases and J by 7 bases; unmatched bases: 9. The germline CDR1 and CDR2 sequences are MNHEY and SMNVEV (reference sequence). The CDR3 sequence is 15 residues long. The CDR3 sequence: CASSIRTGGRGGYTF. CDR3 in DNA: TGTGCCAGCAGTATTCGGACAGGGGGCCGAGGTGGCTACACCTTC.

The CDR3 sequence is CASSLRTSRDTQYF. The CDR3 DNA follows: TGCGCCAGCAGCCTTCGGACTAGCCGGGATACGCAGTATTTT. The chain joins TRBV5-1 to TRBJ2-3, with 8 bases that match TRBD2. Germline CDR1 is SGHRS and CDR2 is YFSETQ. V shed 4 bases, J shed 6 bases, and the junction held 7 bases outside the gene matches. The CDR3 is made up of 14 amino acids.

The chain combines TRBV6-5 with TRBJ1-2; D not certain. The CDR3 is 14 amino acids. The germline V gene encodes CDR1 MNHEY and CDR2 SVGAGI. V lost 2 bases to trimming and J lost 8 bases, with 15 bases between them. The CDR3 loop is CASSYAPLLGGYTF. In DNA form, the CDR3 reads TGTGCCAGCAGTTACGCTCCGCTCTTGGGCGGCTACACCTTC.